This T cell receptor (beta chain) was identified during a study of cytomegalovirus exposure and HLA in healthy donors. Study at large: In an earlier analysis, around 100 million unique TCR beta sequences were found from 150 million to 200 million T cells. Study-wide results and limits: Analyses of presence/absence relied on an assumption of roughly uniform sequencing depth across donors.

As regards this clone: Its antigen is unidentified.

The PCR made use of 60 Vbeta and 13 Jbeta primers. Libraries were prepared by immunoSEQ multiplex PCR; TCRdb keeps only in-frame clonotypes and omits some of them. The sample lists more than 90,000 clones; 85% to 90% were seen once. The CDR3 runs to 13 residues. V gave up 6 bases and J gave up 4 bases; unmatched junction bases: 2. Germline lookup yields CDR1 MDHEN and CDR2 SYDVKM. The genes are TRBV28 and TRBJ2-1, with TRBD2 matching over 8 bases. This receptor was identified in a man under 40 in good health and CMV-seronegative. Input material: PBMCs. CDR3 nucleotides: TGTGCCAGCAGCGGGAGGGTATACAATGAGCAGTTCTTC. It yields the protein CASSGRVYNEQFF.